The 20 T cell receptor beta chains reported below all come from one sample, sequenced in a study of blood T cell repertoires in COVID-19. Assay used: immunoSEQ multiplex PCR; TCRdb lists only in-frame clones, some missing. The data hold 250,000 to 350,000 clones, with around 90% observed a single time. The sequenced sample was peripheral blood. These receptors came from a woman aged 45-65 years with COVID-19, enrolled during active disease.

This sequence joins TRBV30 and TRBJ1-3; 8 nucleotides match TRBD1. The length of the CDR3 is 15 residues. Trimming took 2 bases from V and 2 from J; bases not matched to a gene: 5. Germline loops: CDR1 GTSNPN, CDR2 SVGIG (reference sequence). CDR3 loop: CAWSTGTGTGNTIYF. The CDR3 DNA sequence: TGTGCCTGGAGTACCGGGACAGGAACTGGAAACACCATATATTTT.

The V gene is TRBV6-4, the J gene TRBJ1-2; D may be TRBD1 (5 bases). V was clipped by 0 bases and J by 2 bases, with 7 bases between them. This CDR3 has 14 amino acids. Germline V gene sequence: CDR1 MRHNA, CDR2 SNTAGT. The CDR3 loop is CASSDSRQNYGYTF. CDR3 bases: TGTGCCAGCAGTGACTCACGACAGAACTATGGCTACACCTTC.

This chain links TRBV6-6 with TRBJ2-7; TRBD1 agrees at 7 bases. Germline CDR1 is MNHNY and CDR2 is SVGAGI (reference sequence). J lost 4 bases, V lost 6 bases, and 3 bases had no gene match. The CDR3 runs 12 residues. The CDR3 region has the DNA TGTGCCAGCAGACAGGGACAGTACGAGCAGTACTTC. Residues: CASRQGQYEQYF.

This clone was recorded only once. The chain has TRBV30 and TRBJ2-5; 7 positions match TRBD2. The CDR3 is 16 residues long. V lost 0 bases, J lost 4 bases, and 11 bases stayed unmatched. CDR1 is GTSNPN and CDR2 is SVGIG in the germline V gene (reference sequence). The CDR3: CAWSVLRSPGGETQYF. The CDR3, as DNA: TGTGCCTGGAGTGTACTTAGGAGCCCGGGGGGAGAGACCCAGTACTTC.

This chain connects TRBV2 to TRBJ1-5, with D tentatively TRBD1 (6 bases). CDR3 length: 18 residues. Trimming took off 0 bases at V and 3 bases at J, with 18 bases between the two ends. Germline V gene data show CDR1 as SNHLY and CDR2 as FYNNEI. CDR3 in amino acids: CASSEAIRIGQTNQPQHF. CDR3 nucleotide sequence: TGTGCCAGCAGTGAAGCAATACGGATTGGACAGACCAATCAGCCCCAGCATTTT. Full variable domain (rest looked up from reference TRBV2 and TRBJ1-5): EPEVTQTPSHQVTQMGQEVILRCVPISNHLYFYWYRQILGQKVEFLVSFYNNEISEKSEIFDDQFSVERPDGSNFTLKIRSTKLEDSAMYFCASSEAIRIGQTNQPQHFGDGTRLSIL.

The chain uses TRBV3-1 (or the pseudogene TRBV3-2) and TRBJ2-7, with TRBD1 identical over 11 bases. Germline V gene data show CDR1 as LGHDT and CDR2 as YNNKEL (reference sequence). The V gene end was trimmed by 6 bases and the J gene end by 3 bases; junction bases not matched to a gene: 7. This CDR3 contains 15 residues. CDR3 nucleotides: TGTGCCAGCAGTCCCCGGACAGGGGGCTACTACGAGCAGTACTTC. This sequence encodes CASSPRTGGYYEQYF.

The J gene is TRBJ2-3, the V gene TRBV4-3, with D maybe TRBD1 (5 bases). The CDR3 extends over 17 amino acids. Germline loops: CDR1 LGHNA, CDR2 YSLEER. V was pared by 4 bases and J by 6 bases, with 23 bases between. In DNA form, the CDR3 reads TGCGCCAGCAGCCGAGAACCGATATCTGGTGCAGGGGATACGCAGTATTTT. As protein: CASSREPISGAGDTQYF.

This clone has only one observation. The chain employs TRBV14 and TRBJ2-3, with unresolved D. Germline CDR1 SGHDN, CDR2 FVKESK. The germline V and J ends were trimmed by 3 bases and 7 bases, with 8 bases remaining between them. The CDR3 runs 12 residues. DNA of the CDR3: TGTGCCAGCAGCCAGGCCGCCCATACGCAGTATTTT. Translation: CASSQAAHTQYF.

V usage is TRBV30 and J usage is TRBJ2-2, with 12 bases identical to TRBD1. Germline V gene lookup returns CDR1 GTSNPN and CDR2 SVGIG (reference sequence). The CDR3 length is 15 residues. Trimming took 4 bases from V and 4 from J; bases not matched to a gene: 4. The CDR3 DNA sequence: TGTGCCTGGAAAGGGACAGGGGGCAGCACCGGGGAGCTGTTTTTT. Protein sequence: CAWKGTGGSTGELFF.

This chain uses TRBV7-2 with TRBJ2-3; D may be TRBD2 (7 bases). This CDR3 region has 15 residues. Trimming removed 0 bases from V and 5 bases from J, with 12 bases in between. Germline values: CDR1 SGHTA, CDR2 FQGNSA. The CDR3 protein is CASSLAGGRVDTQYF. In DNA form, the CDR3 reads TGTGCCAGCAGCTTAGCGGGGGGGCGCGTAGATACGCAGTATTTT.

The V gene is TRBV6-5, the J gene TRBJ1-1, with 7 bases fitting TRBD1. The CDR3 covers 16 residues. Germline lookup yields CDR1 MNHEY and CDR2 SVGAGI. V lost 3 bases and J lost 3; bases outside the gene matches: 10. CDR3 region: CASSYSVQGGYTEAFF. The CDR3 nucleotides read TGTGCCAGCAGTTATTCGGTTCAGGGGGGATACACTGAAGCTTTCTTT.

There are a few counts of this clone. The chain has TRBV5-1 and TRBJ1-1; D gene uncertain. The CDR3 length is 15 residues. Trimming shortened V by 7 bases and J by 6 bases, and 22 bases separated the two germline ends. In germline, CDR1 is SGHRS, CDR2 YFSETQ. CDR3 region: CASSPQSPGSPEAFF. Written as DNA, the CDR3 is TGCGCCAGCTCCCCGCAATCCCCGGGGAGTCCTGAAGCTTTCTTT.

The chain carries TRBV6-4 and TRBJ1-1; the D gene is possibly TRBD1 (5 bases). There are 13 residues in the CDR3. Per the germline V gene, CDR1 is MRHNA and CDR2 is SNTAGT. V shed 2 bases and J shed 1 base, with 5 bases lying between them. The CDR3 sequence: CASSDGQNTEAFF. CDR3 DNA: TGTGCCAGCAGTGACGGACAGAACACTGAAGCTTTCTTT.

V and J are TRBV2 and TRBJ1-2; D gene unclear. V was pared by 0 bases and J by 4 bases, with 6 bases between. The CDR3 is made up of 13 amino acids. Germline V gene sequence: CDR1 SNHLY, CDR2 FYNNEI. CDR3 loop: CASSEAPGYGYTF. In nucleotides, the CDR3 is TGTGCCAGCAGTGAAGCCCCGGGCTATGGCTACACCTTC.

The rearrangement links TRBV4-3 to TRBJ1-3, with 7 bases aligning to TRBD1. CDR1 is LGHNA, CDR2 YSLEER, per germline. This CDR3 comprises 18 residues. J lost 3 bases, V lost 2 bases, and 13 bases had no gene match. The DNA for the CDR3 is TGCGCCAGCAGCCAAACCCACCCCGGGACAGCCTATGGAAACACCATATATTTT. This encodes CASSQTHPGTAYGNTIYF.

This clone appeared once. This chain connects TRBV6-5 to TRBJ1-1, with D hard to call. The CDR3 contains 15 residues. The V end was cut by 2 bases, the J end by 2 bases, with 12 bases between. Germline V gives CDR1 MNHEY, CDR2 SVGAGI. The CDR3 nucleotides are TGTGCCAGCAGTTACCGAGGACTTCAAAACACTGAAGCTTTCTTT. It encodes CASSYRGLQNTEAFF.

This CDR3 reads CASSSASGQGSYEQYF. CDR3 in DNA: TGTGCCAGCAGCTCCGCCTCGGGACAGGGGTCATACGAGCAGTACTTC. V is TRBV7-6 and J is TRBJ2-7; 10 bases fit TRBD1. Germline loops: CDR1 SGHVS, CDR2 FNYEAQ. This CDR3 comprises 16 residues. V trimming: 4 bases; J trimming: 4 bases; junction bases outside the gene matches: 10.

The chain couples TRBV3-1 (or the pseudogene TRBV3-2) to TRBJ2-2; D gene ambiguous. Germline loops: CDR1 LGHDT, CDR2 YNNKEL (reference sequence). This CDR3 spans 14 amino acids. Trimming shortened V by 1 base and J by 4 bases, and 7 bases separated the two germline ends. In DNA, the CDR3 is TGTGCCAGCAGCCAAGCTCTAAGCACCGGGGAGCTGTTTTTT. Its protein product is CASSQALSTGELFF.

This chain links TRBV6-2 or TRBV6-3 with TRBJ2-7; no clear D gene. V lost 5 bases and J lost 0, with 8 bases in between. This CDR3 comprises 13 residues. CDR1 is MNHEY, CDR2 SVGEGT, per germline. This CDR3 reads CASSISSSYEQYF. CDR3 bases: TGTGCCAGCAGTATTTCCAGCTCCTACGAGCAGTACTTC.

This rearrangement joins TRBV7-9 to TRBJ1-1; D call uncertain. V lost 5 bases and J 3 bases, leaving 13 bases between the germline ends. Germline V gene data show CDR1 as SEHNR and CDR2 as FQNEAQ (reference sequence). This CDR3 is 14 amino acids long. The CDR3 DNA follows: TGTGCCAGCAGCCGGGAGAATTACTACACTGAAGCTTTCTTT. It translates to CASSRENYYTEAFF.